The 10 T cell receptor beta chains below were found in one sample sequenced in a study of T-cell memory formation after mild COVID-19. MiXCR, run by TCRdb on the 5' RACE reads, gives a single entry per CDR3 protein. The sample records roughly 340,000 distinct CDR3 sequences, roughly 20% being singletons. The sample comprised PBMCs or a T cell subset sorted from them (not recorded which). Receptor source: a man aged 18 to 30 who had mild COVID-19 (a few samples of this study predate the infection). Cell type and time point are not known.

This clonotype has a count of ten or more. The gene calls are TRBV29-1 and TRBJ2-5; D unclear. With 5 bases removed from V and 4 bases from J, the gap between germline ends came to 14 bases. Germline V CDR1 and CDR2: SQVTM, ANQGSEA. This CDR3 comprises 13 residues. CDR3 sequence reads: CSVTRAIGETQYF. CDR3 DNA sequence: TGCAGCGTTACCCGGGCCATTGGAGAGACCCAGTACTTC.

The CDR3 region has the DNA TGTGCTAGTGGTTCGGGGTACGGCAACACCGGGGAGCTGTTTTTT. Its translation is CASGSGYGNTGELFF. The chain carries TRBV12-5 and TRBJ2-2, with D maybe TRBD2 (5 bases). This CDR3 is 15 amino acids long. The V end lost 4 bases, the J end lost 2 bases, and 11 bases lay between the germline ends. Germline V gives CDR1 LGHNT, CDR2 FRNRAP.

This chain joins TRBV5-1 and TRBJ1-5; D gene ambiguous. This CDR3 region has 14 residues. Germline CDR1 is SGHRS and CDR2 is YFSETQ. V lost 0 bases and J lost 6, with 10 bases in between. In nucleotides, the CDR3 is TGCGCCAGCAGCTTGGAGGGAAGCGGTCAGCCCCAGCATTTT. Amino acids: CASSLEGSGQPQHF.

The chain uses TRBV3-1 and TRBJ2-1, with 13 bases lining up with TRBD2. Looked up from germline, CDR1 is LGHDT and CDR2 is YNNKEL (reference sequence). The V segment lost 4 bases and the J segment 7 bases; nucleotides outside the gene matches: 10. The CDR3 loop spans 17 amino acids. DNA for the CDR3: TGTGCCAGCAGCCCCAGACGGCCGGGACTAGCGGGGAATGAGCAGTTCTTC. This gives the protein CASSPRRPGLAGNEQFF.

V and J are TRBV7-9 and TRBJ2-4; D ambiguous. CDR1 SEHNR and CDR2 FQNEAQ come from the germline V gene (reference sequence). The CDR3 runs to 12 residues. With 4 bases removed from V and 4 bases from J, the gap between germline ends came to 5 bases. The CDR3 DNA is TGTGCCAGCAGCTCCTTAAAAAACATTCAGTACTTC. Protein product: CASSSLKNIQYF. Supplemented by reference TRBV7-9 and TRBJ2-4, the full variable domain reads DTGVSQNPRHKITKRGQNVTFRCDPISEHNRLYWYRQTLGQGPEFLTYFQNEAQLEKSRLLSDRFSAERPKGSFSTLEIQRTEQGDSAMYLCASSSLKNIQYFGAGTRLSVL.

This clonotype was counted between two and nine times. The genes are TRBV6-4 and TRBJ2-3; 8 bases line up with TRBD1. V trimming: 0 bases; J trimming: 3 bases; junction bases outside the gene matches: 2. Germline loops: CDR1 MRHNA, CDR2 SNTAGT. The CDR3 is 15 amino acids. In DNA, the CDR3 is TGTGCCAGCAGTGACTCTCAGGGGGCAACAGATACGCAGTATTTT. Its translation: CASSDSQGATDTQYF.

The CDR3 reads CASSYSGLISYNEQFF. In DNA form, the CDR3 reads TGTGCCAGCAGTTACTCCGGACTGATTTCCTACAATGAGCAGTTCTTC. This rearrangement joins TRBV6-2 or TRBV6-3 to TRBJ2-1; D might be TRBD2 (5 bases). CDR1 is MNHEY and CDR2 is SVGEGT in the germline V gene. V lost 0 bases, J lost 1 base, and 10 bases lay in between. CDR3 length equals 16 residues.

This clonotype occurred a few times. The V gene is TRBV7-9, the J gene TRBJ2-3, with D hard to call. Germline values: CDR1 SEHNR, CDR2 FQNEAQ (reference sequence). The CDR3 sequence is 17 residues long. The germline V and J ends were trimmed by 2 bases and 0 bases, with 15 bases remaining between them. CDR3 sequence reads: CASSLWIDGLSTDTQYF. CDR3 in DNA: TGTGCCAGCAGCTTATGGATAGATGGGCTCAGCACAGATACGCAGTATTTT.

The gene calls are TRBV7-3 and TRBJ1-2; 9 nucleotides match TRBD1. Germline CDR1 is SGHTA and CDR2 is FQGTGA. The CDR3 is 14 amino acids. Trimming took 5 bases from V and 3 from J; bases not matched to a gene: 4. CDR3 loop: CASSPDRGHYGYTF. The CDR3 region has the DNA TGTGCCAGCAGCCCGGACAGGGGACACTATGGCTACACCTTC. Looking up the rest from reference TRBV7-3 and TRBJ1-2 gives the full variable domain: GAGVSQTPSNKVTEKGKYVELRCDPISGHTALYWYRQSLGQGPEFLIYFQGTGAADDSGLPNDRFFAVRPEGSVSTLKIQRTERGDSAVYLCASSPDRGHYGYTFGSGTRLTVV.

The sample holds a few counts of this clonotype. The J gene is TRBJ2-1, the V gene TRBV5-4, with 10 bases lining up with TRBD2. The germline V gene has CDR1 SGHNT and CDR2 YYREEE (reference sequence). V lost 4 bases to trimming and J lost 5 bases; unmatched junction nucleotides: 6. This CDR3 is built from 15 residues. Written as DNA, the CDR3 is TGTGCCAGCAGCCTAAGACTAGCGGGTCACAATGAGCAGTTCTTC. This gives the protein CASSLRLAGHNEQFF.